Presented here are 10 T cell receptor beta chains from one specimen sequenced in a study of cytomegalovirus exposure and HLA in healthy donors. A multiplex PCR was run with 60 Vbeta primers and 13 Jbeta primers. Some clones are missing from TCRdb's copy, which holds only in-frame ones; the method was immunoSEQ multiplex PCR. The sample yields 200,000 or so clones, over 60% seen once. Sample: PBMCs. These receptors originate from a woman between 25 and 40 years old in good health and CMV-seropositive.

The gene calls are TRBV30 and TRBJ1-2, with D tentatively TRBD1 (6 bases). V was clipped by 4 bases and J by 4 bases, with 7 bases between them. This CDR3 has 11 residues. Looked up from germline, CDR1 is GTSNPN and CDR2 is SVGIG (reference sequence). Written as DNA, the CDR3 is TGTGCCTGGACGACAGGCTATGGCTACACCTTC. This encodes CAWTTGYGYTF.

V gene TRBV18 combines with J gene TRBJ2-3; TRBD2 is a possible D gene (6 bases). V lost 5 bases to trimming and J lost 3 bases, with 9 bases between them. CDR1 and CDR2 from the germline V gene are KGHSH and LQKENI. The CDR3 runs 13 residues. In DNA form, the CDR3 reads TGTGCCAGCTCAGGAGGGTCAACAGATACGCAGTATTTT. This encodes CASSGGSTDTQYF.

In DNA form, the CDR3 reads TGTGCCAGCAGCGGGGGAGGGGTGGGAAACAATGAGCAGTTCTTC. It yields the protein CASSGGGVGNNEQFF. This chain links TRBV5-4 with TRBJ2-1; TRBD2 aligns across 7 bases. J was trimmed by 5 bases and V by 4 bases; bases with no gene match: 9. CDR1 is SGHNT, CDR2 YYREEE, per germline (reference sequence). The CDR3 extends over 15 amino acids.

The V gene is TRBV4-2, the J gene TRBJ1-2; TRBD1 matches at 10 bases. Germline trimming cut 4 bases from V and 7 bases from J; bases unmatched to any gene: 6. The CDR3 spans 14 residues. CDR1 and CDR2 from the germline V gene are LGHNA and YNFKEQ. In nucleotides, the CDR3 is TGTGCCAGCAGCCCTCGACAGGGGGCGGGTGGCTACACCTTC. Translation: CASSPRQGAGGYTF.

V is TRBV9 and J is TRBJ1-1, with a weak D call TRBD1 (5 bases). Looked up from germline, CDR1 is SGDLS and CDR2 is YYNGEE. V was clipped by 3 bases and J by 0 bases, with 12 bases between them. This CDR3 has 15 residues. For the CDR3, the DNA is TGTGCCAGCAGCGCCAGAACAGGTATGAACACTGAAGCTTTCTTT. As protein: CASSARTGMNTEAFF.

CDR3 protein: CAISEALTGGYTF. DNA for the CDR3: TGTGCCATCAGTGAGGCACTAACAGGAGGCTACACCTTC. The chain has TRBV10-3 and TRBJ1-2; D possibly corresponds to TRBD1 (5 bases). The CDR3 contains 13 residues. Trimming pared 2 bases from V and 8 bases from J, leaving 12 bases between. Germline CDR1 ENHRY, CDR2 SYGVKD.

V usage is TRBV7-6 and J usage is TRBJ2-7, with D perhaps matching TRBD2 (6 bases). Trimming cost V 5 bases and J 4 bases, with 12 bases left between them. The CDR3 length is 13 residues. Germline V gene sequence: CDR1 SGHVS, CDR2 FNYEAQ. The CDR3 bases are TGTGCCAGCAGCCTTAGCGGAGGATACGAGCAGTACTTC. It specifies CASSLSGGYEQYF.

V gene TRBV2 combines with J gene TRBJ1-1; TRBD1 matches at 8 bases. CDR1 is SNHLY and CDR2 is FYNNEI in the germline V gene. J gave up 1 base and V 6 bases, and 4 bases lay outside the gene matches. There are 14 residues in the CDR3. CDR3 amino acids: CASSLDRGNTEAFF. The CDR3 nucleotides are TGTGCCAGCAGCCTAGACAGGGGGAACACTGAAGCTTTCTTT.

The chain carries TRBV7-9 and TRBJ1-2, with TRBD1 matching over 8 bases. After removal of 11 bases from V and 4 bases from J, the junction contained 12 bases not matched to a gene. Germline V gene sequence: CDR1 SEHNR, CDR2 FQNEAQ (reference sequence). The CDR3 is made up of 14 amino acids. The CDR3 loop reads CAVEQGGLPYGYTF. The CDR3 DNA reads as TGTGCCGTAGAACAGGGGGGACTTCCCTATGGCTACACCTTC.

This rearrangement joins TRBV7-9 to TRBJ1-2; D gene uncertain. The germline V gene encodes CDR1 SEHNR and CDR2 FQNEAQ (reference sequence). CDR3 length: 13 amino acids. Trimming cost V 1 base and J 5 bases, with 8 bases left between them. CDR3 residues: CASSLGPGYGYTF. CDR3 nucleotide sequence: TGTGCCAGCAGCTTAGGGCCGGGGTATGGCTACACCTTC.